This T cell receptor (beta chain) was retrieved from a study of CXCR3-negative and CXCR3-positive naive CD8 T cells. The study's findings and limits: CXCR3-positive naive cells had TRB CDR3s that were more hydrophobic than CXCR3-negative naive cells had.

Note on this clonotype: Its antigen is undetermined.

UMI-labeled TRB cDNA libraries were prepared by 5' RACE. No DNA is given; TCRdb re-called the 5' RACE reads and lists each CDR3 protein once. Here the sample table reports under 110,000 distinct CDR3 sequences. From germline, CDR1 is DFQATT and CDR2 SNEGSKA (reference sequence). This CDR3 comprises 15 residues. At a few hundred thousand cells each, triplicate sorts were carried out for each CD8+ T cell subset. Naive CD8+ T cells displayed a CD45RO-CCR7+CD27+CD95- phenotype. The rearrangement joins TRBV20-1 to TRBJ2-7. Material: naive CXCR3+ CD8+ T cells from blood. As for subset: CD45RO-CCR7+CD27+CD95- naive CD8+ T cells expressing CXCR3 (TNR3+). The clonotype originates from a human donor in good health. Some clones in this sample may be carry-over from other donors' samples. The CDR3 is CSARDLRQQSYEQYF.